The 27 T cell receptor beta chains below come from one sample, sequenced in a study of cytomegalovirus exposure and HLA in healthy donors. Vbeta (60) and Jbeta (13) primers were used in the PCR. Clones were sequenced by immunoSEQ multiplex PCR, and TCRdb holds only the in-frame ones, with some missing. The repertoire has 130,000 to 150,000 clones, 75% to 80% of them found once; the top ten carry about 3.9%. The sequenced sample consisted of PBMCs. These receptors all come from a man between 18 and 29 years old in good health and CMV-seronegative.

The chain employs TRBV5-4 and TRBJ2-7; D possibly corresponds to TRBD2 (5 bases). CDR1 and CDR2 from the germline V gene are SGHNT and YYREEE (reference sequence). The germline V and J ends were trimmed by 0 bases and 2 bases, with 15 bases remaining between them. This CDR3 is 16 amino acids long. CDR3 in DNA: TGTGCCAGCAGCTTGGATCGTCTAGCCGCGGCCTACGAGCAGTACTTC. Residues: CASSLDRLAAAYEQYF.

The CDR3 loop reads CASSPPLGKQYF. The CDR3 DNA is TGTGCCAGCAGTCCCCCCTTGGGCAAGCAGTACTTC. V is TRBV28 and J is TRBJ2-5; D gene unclear. Looked up from germline, CDR1 is MDHEN and CDR2 is SYDVKM. The ends were cut back, 5 bases at V and 11 bases at J, with 15 bases in the middle. This CDR3 contains 12 residues.

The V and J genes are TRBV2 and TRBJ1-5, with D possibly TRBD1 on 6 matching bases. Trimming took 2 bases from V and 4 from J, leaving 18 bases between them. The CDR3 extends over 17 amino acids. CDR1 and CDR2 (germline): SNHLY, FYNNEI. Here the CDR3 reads CASSENLSYRENQPQHF. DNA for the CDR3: TGTGCCAGCAGTGAAAATCTATCGTACAGGGAAAATCAGCCCCAGCATTTT.

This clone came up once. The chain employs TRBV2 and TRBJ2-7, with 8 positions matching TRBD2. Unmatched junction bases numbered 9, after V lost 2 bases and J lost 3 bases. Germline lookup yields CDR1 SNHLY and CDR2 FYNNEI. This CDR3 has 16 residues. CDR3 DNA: TGTGCCAGCAGTGAATTGTGGCTAGCGGGTAGCTACGAGCAGTACTTC. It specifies CASSELWLAGSYEQYF.

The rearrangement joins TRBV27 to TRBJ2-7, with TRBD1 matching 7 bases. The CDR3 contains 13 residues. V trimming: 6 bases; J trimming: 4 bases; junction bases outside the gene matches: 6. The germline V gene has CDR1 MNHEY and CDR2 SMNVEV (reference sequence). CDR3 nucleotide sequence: TGTGCCAGCAGACAGACAGGGACATACGAGCAGTACTTC. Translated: CASRQTGTYEQYF.

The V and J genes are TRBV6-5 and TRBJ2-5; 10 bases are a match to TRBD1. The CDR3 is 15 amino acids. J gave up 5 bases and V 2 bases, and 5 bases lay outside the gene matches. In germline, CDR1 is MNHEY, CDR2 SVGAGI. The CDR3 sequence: CASSYLGQGMETQYF. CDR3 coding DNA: TGTGCCAGCAGTTACCTGGGACAGGGGATGGAGACCCAGTACTTC.

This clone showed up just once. The chain's CDR3 is CASSGLADSTDTQYF. CDR3 sequence (DNA): TGTGCCAGCAGCGGACTAGCGGATAGCACAGATACGCAGTATTTT. This sequence joins TRBV2 and TRBJ2-3, with 10 bases aligning to TRBD2. Looked up from germline, CDR1 is SNHLY and CDR2 is FYNNEI. The length of the CDR3 is 15 residues. V dropped 6 bases and J dropped 0; count of bases not matched to a gene: 3.

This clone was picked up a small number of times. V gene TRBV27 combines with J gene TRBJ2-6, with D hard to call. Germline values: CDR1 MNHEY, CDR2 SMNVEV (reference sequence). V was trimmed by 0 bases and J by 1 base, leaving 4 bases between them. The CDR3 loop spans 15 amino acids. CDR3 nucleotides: TGTGCCAGCAGTTTATCCCGGTCTGGGGCCAACGTCCTGACTTTC. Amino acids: CASSLSRSGANVLTF.

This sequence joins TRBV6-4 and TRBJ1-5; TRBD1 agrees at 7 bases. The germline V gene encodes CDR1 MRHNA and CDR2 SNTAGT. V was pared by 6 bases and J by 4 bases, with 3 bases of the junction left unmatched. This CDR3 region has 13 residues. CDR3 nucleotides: TGTGCCAGCAGCAGACAGGGAAATCAGCCCCAGCATTTT. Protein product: CASSRQGNQPQHF.

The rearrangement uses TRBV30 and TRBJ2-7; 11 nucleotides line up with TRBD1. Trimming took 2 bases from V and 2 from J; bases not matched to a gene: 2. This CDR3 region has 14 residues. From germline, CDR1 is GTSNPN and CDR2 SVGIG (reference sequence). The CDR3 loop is CAWSPGQGAYEQYF. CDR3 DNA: TGTGCCTGGAGTCCGGGACAGGGGGCCTACGAGCAGTACTTC.

CDR3 sequence: CASSHSGRTGNEQFF. In DNA, the CDR3 is TGTGCCAGCAGTCATAGCGGGAGGACGGGGAATGAGCAGTTCTTC. The chain has TRBV28 and TRBJ2-1, with TRBD2 matching 10 bases. This CDR3 contains 15 residues. Germline V gives CDR1 MDHEN, CDR2 SYDVKM. J gave up 7 bases and V 5 bases, and 8 bases lay outside the gene matches. The full variable domain, in which reference TRBV28 and TRBJ2-1 provide the parts outside the CDR3, is DVKVTQSSRYLVKRTGEKVFLECVQDMDHENMFWYRQDPGLGLRLIYFSYDVKMKEKGDIPEGYSVSREKKERFSLILESASTNQTSMYLCASSHSGRTGNEQFFGPGTRLTVL.

The CDR3 loop reads CASSQEIGVYNEQFF. The CDR3 nucleotides are TGTGCCAGCAGCCAAGAGATAGGGGTCTACAATGAGCAGTTCTTC. The chain uses TRBV7-8 and TRBJ2-1; perhaps TRBD1 as D (5 bases). CDR3 length: 15 residues. Germline values: CDR1 SGHVS, CDR2 FQNEAQ. V was clipped by 5 bases and J by 3 bases, with 14 bases between them. The complete variable domain, with remaining parts taken from reference TRBV7-8 and TRBJ2-1, reads GAGVSQSPRYKVAKRGQDVALRCDPISGHVSLFWYQQALGQGPEFLTYFQNEAQLDKSGLPSDRFFAERPEGSVSTLKIQRTQQEDSAVYLCASSQEIGVYNEQFFGPGTRLTVL.

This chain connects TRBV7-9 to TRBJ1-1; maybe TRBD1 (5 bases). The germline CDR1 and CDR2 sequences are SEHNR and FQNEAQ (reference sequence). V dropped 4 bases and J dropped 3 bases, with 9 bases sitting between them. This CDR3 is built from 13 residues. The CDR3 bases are TGTGCCAGCAGCTCCGGGGGGGACACTGAAGCTTTCTTT. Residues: CASSSGGDTEAFF.

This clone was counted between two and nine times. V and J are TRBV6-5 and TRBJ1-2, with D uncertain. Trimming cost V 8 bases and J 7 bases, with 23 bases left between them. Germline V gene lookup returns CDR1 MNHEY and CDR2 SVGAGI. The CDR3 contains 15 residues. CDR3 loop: CASALVAGWPRGYTF. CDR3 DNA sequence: TGTGCCAGCGCGCTTGTTGCGGGGTGGCCGCGTGGCTACACCTTC.

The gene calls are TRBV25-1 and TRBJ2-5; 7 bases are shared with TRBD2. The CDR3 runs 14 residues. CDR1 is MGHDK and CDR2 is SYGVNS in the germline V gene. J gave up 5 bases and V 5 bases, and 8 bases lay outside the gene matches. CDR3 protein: CASSWGGDSETQYF. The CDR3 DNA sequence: TGTGCCAGCAGTTGGGGGGGGGATTCGGAGACCCAGTACTTC. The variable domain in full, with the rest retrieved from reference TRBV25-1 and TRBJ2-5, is EADIYQTPRYLVIGTGKKITLECSQTMGHDKMYWYQQDPGMELHLIHYSYGVNSTEKGDLSSESTVSRIRTEHFPLTLESARPSHTSQYLCASSWGGDSETQYFGPGTRLLVL.

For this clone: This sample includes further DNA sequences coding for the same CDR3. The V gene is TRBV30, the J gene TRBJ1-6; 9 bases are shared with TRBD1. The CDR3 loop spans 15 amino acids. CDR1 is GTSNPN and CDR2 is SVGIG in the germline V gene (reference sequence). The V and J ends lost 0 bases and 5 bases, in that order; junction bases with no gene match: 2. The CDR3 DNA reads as TGTGCCTGGAGTGTTGGGGACAGGGATAATTCACCCCTCCACTTT. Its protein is CAWSVGDRDNSPLHF. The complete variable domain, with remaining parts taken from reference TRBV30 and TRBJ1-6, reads SQTIHQWPATLVQPVGSPLSLECTVEGTSNPNLYWYRQAAGRGLQLLFYSVGIGQISSEVPQNLSASRPQDRQFILSSKKLLLSDSGFYLCAWSVGDRDNSPLHFGNGTRLTVT.

The CDR3 here is CASSYIGEASTDTQYF. As DNA, the CDR3 is TGCGCCAGCAGCTATATAGGGGAGGCGAGCACAGATACGCAGTATTTT. The V and J genes are TRBV5-1 and TRBJ2-3, with a weak D call TRBD2 (6 bases). Trimming cost V 3 bases and J 0 bases, with 14 bases left between them. CDR3 length: 16 residues. CDR1 and CDR2 from the germline V gene are SGHRS and YFSETQ.

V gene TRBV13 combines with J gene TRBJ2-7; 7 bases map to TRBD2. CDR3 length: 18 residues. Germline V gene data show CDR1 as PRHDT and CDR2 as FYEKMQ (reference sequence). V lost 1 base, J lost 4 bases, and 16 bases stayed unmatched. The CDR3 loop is CASSLALAATPLFYEQYF. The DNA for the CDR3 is TGTGCCAGCAGCTTAGCCCTAGCGGCCACCCCTCTTTTTTACGAGCAGTACTTC.

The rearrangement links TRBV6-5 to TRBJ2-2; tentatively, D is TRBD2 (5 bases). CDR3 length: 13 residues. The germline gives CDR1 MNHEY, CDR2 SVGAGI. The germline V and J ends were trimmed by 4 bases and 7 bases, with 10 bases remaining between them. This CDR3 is CASSSPGSGELFF. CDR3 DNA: TGTGCCAGCAGTTCCCCGGGGAGCGGGGAGCTGTTTTTT.

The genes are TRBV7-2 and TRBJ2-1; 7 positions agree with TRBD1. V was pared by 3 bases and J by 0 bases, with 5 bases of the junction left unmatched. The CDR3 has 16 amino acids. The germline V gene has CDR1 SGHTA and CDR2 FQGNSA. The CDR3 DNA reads TGTGCCAGCAGCTTGTCAACAGGGGTCTCCTACAATGAGCAGTTCTTC. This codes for CASSLSTGVSYNEQFF.

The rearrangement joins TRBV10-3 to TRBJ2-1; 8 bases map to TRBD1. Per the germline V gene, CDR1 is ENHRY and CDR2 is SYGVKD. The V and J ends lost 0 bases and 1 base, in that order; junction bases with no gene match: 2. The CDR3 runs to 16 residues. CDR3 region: CAISESQGASYNEQFF. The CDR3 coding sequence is TGTGCCATCAGTGAGTCGCAGGGGGCTTCCTACAATGAGCAGTTCTTC.

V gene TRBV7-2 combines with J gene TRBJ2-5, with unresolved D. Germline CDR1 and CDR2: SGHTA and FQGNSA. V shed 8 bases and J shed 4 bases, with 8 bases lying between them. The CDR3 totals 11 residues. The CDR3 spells CASSKRETQYF. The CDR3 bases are TGTGCCAGCTCCAAGCGAGAGACCCAGTACTTC.

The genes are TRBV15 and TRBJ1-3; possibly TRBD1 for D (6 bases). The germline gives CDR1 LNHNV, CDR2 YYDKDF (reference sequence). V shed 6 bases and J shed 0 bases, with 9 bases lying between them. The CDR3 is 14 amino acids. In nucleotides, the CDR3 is TGTGCCACCAGACCACAGGGCTCTGGAAACACCATATATTTT. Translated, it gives CATRPQGSGNTIYF.

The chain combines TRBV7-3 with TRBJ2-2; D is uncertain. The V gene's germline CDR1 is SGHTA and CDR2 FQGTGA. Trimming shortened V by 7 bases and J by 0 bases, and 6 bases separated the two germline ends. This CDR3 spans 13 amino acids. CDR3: CASTYSNTGELFF. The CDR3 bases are TGTGCCAGCACCTATTCGAACACCGGGGAGCTGTTTTTT.

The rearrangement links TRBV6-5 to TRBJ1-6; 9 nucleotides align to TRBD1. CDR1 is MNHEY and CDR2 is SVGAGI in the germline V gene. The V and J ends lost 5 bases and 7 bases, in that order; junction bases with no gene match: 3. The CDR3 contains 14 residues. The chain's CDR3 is CASSLDRGNSPLHF. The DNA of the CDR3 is TGTGCCAGCAGTCTGGACAGGGGAAATTCACCCCTCCACTTT.

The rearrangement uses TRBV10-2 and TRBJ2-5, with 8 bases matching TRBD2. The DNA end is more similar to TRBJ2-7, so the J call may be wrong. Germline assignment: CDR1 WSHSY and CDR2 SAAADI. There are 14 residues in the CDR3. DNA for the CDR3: TGCGCCAGCAGTCTTGCGGGAGGTACCTACGAGCAGTACTTC. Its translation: CASSLAGGTYEQYF.

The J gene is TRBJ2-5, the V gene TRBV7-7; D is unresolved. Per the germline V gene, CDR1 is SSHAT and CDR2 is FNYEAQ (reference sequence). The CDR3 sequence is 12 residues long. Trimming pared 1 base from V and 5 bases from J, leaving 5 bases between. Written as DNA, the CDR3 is TGTGCCAGCAGCTTAGTCGGGGAGACCCAGTACTTC. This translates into CASSLVGETQYF.